The table lists the clone carrying this T cell receptor beta chain with many counts. As for time point: newly diagnosed GD, antithyroid drugs for less than 3 months. Making the TCR library involved RNA that had been extracted from PBMCs. In germline, CDR1 is MDHEN, CDR2 SYDVKM. This CDR3 is 15 amino acids long. The ends were cut back, 6 bases at V and 0 bases at J, with 13 bases in the middle. The sample belongs to a study of regulatory T cells in long-lasting Graves disease. Study details: Newly diagnosed Graves' patients took antithyroid drugs under 3 months.

According to the study, TCR beta libraries were built with iRepertoire HTBI primers and CDR3-region Arm-PCR. MiXCR, applied by TCRdb to the multiplex PCR reads, yields one record per CDR3 protein. The sample consists of approximately 250,000 distinct CDR3 sequences, roughly 18% of them appearing once. Specimen: peripheral blood mononuclear cells (PBMCs), collected at new diagnosis, from a patient treated with antithyroid drugs. This TCR was sampled from a female donor with Graves disease. The V and J genes are TRBV28 and TRBJ2-3, with a possible D match to TRBD1 (6 bases). CDR3 DNA: TGTGCCAGCAGCGCCGTAGGACAGAGCACAGATACGCAGTATTTT. This encodes CASSAVGQSTDTQYF. The whole variable domain, remainder taken from reference TRBV28 and TRBJ2-3, is DVKVTQSSRYLVKRTGEKVFLECVQDMDHENMFWYRQDPGLGLRLIYFSYDVKMKEKGDIPEGYSVSREKKERFSLILESASTNQTSMYLCASSAVGQSTDTQYFGPGTRLTVL.